Listed here are 27 T cell receptor beta chains from one sample, sequenced in a study of cytomegalovirus exposure and HLA in healthy donors. With 60 Vbeta and 13 Jbeta primers, the PCR was carried out. Profiling relied on immunoSEQ multiplex PCR, and the TCRdb table lists in-frame clones only, not all of them. The data show about 160,000 clones, about three quarters seen once. What was sequenced was PBMCs. These receptors originate from a young man in good health and CMV-seropositive.

This clone was seen only a few times. The gene calls are TRBV19 and TRBJ2-5; the match to TRBD2 covers 11 bases. V shed 6 bases and J 4 bases; nucleotides not matched to a gene: 7. Germline CDR1 and CDR2: LNHDA and SQIVND (reference sequence). The CDR3 extends over 15 amino acids. Here the CDR3 reads CASSLAGGGGETQYF. The DNA for the CDR3 is TGTGCCAGTAGCCTAGCGGGGGGAGGTGGAGAGACCCAGTACTTC.

This clone was seen just once. The V and J genes are TRBV11-3 and TRBJ2-2, with D maybe TRBD2 (5 bases). The V gene's germline CDR1 is SGHNT and CDR2 YENEEA. Deletions cut 5 bases from V and 2 bases from J, with 12 bases between. This CDR3 contains 15 residues. The CDR3 reads CASSLGNLNTGELFF. The CDR3 bases are TGTGCCAGCAGCCTCGGGAATTTAAACACCGGGGAGCTGTTTTTT.

This clone was seen a few times. The DNA of the CDR3 is TGTGCCAGCAGCCTCACAGGGGGAACTGAAGCTTTCTTT. Amino acid sequence: CASSLTGGTEAFF. V and J are TRBV5-6 and TRBJ1-1; 8 positions match TRBD1. V was pared by 4 bases and J by 5 bases, with 4 bases of the junction left unmatched. Germline assignment: CDR1 SGHDT and CDR2 YYEEEE. The CDR3 is 13 amino acids.

This clone turned up a few times. V gene TRBV5-8 combines with J gene TRBJ2-2; 13 bases line up with TRBD2. With 0 bases clipped from V and 2 bases from J, the junction kept 1 base outside the gene matches. The CDR3 runs to 17 residues. Per the germline V gene, CDR1 is SGHTS and CDR2 is YDEGEE. CDR3 region: CASSLGLAGGNTGELFF. CDR3 nucleotide sequence: TGTGCCAGCAGCTTGGGACTAGCGGGAGGTAACACCGGGGAGCTGTTTTTT.

V gene TRBV6-1 combines with J gene TRBJ2-2, with 10 bases lining up with TRBD2. V shed 4 bases, J shed 5 bases, and the junction held 4 bases outside the gene matches. The CDR3 length is 15 residues. The germline gives CDR1 MNHNS, CDR2 SASEGT. CDR3 in amino acids: CASSASSGRTGELFF. Written as DNA, the CDR3 is TGTGCCAGCAGTGCCTCTAGCGGGAGAACCGGGGAGCTGTTTTTT.

CDR3 sequence: CATSRVAGADTQYF. The DNA for the CDR3 is TGTGCCACCAGCAGAGTAGCGGGAGCAGATACGCAGTATTTT. The chain has TRBV15 and TRBJ2-3; 9 bases match TRBD2. This CDR3 region has 14 residues. From germline, CDR1 is LNHNV and CDR2 YYDKDF (reference sequence). The V and J ends lost 1 base and 4 bases, in that order; junction bases with no gene match: 0.

V gene TRBV28 combines with J gene TRBJ2-5; 8 bases are shared with TRBD1. The CDR3 sequence is 14 residues long. Germline lookup yields CDR1 MDHEN and CDR2 SYDVKM. With 3 bases clipped from V and 5 bases from J, the junction kept 5 bases outside the gene matches. CDR3 coding DNA: TGTGCCAGCAGTTTCCCAGGGGGCATGGAGACCCAGTACTTC. Residues: CASSFPGGMETQYF.

The genes are TRBV27 and TRBJ1-5; 11 positions match TRBD1. V lost 8 bases to trimming and J lost 6 bases; unmatched junction nucleotides: 6. The CDR3 sequence is 14 residues long. The germline gives CDR1 MNHEY, CDR2 SMNVEV (reference sequence). CDR3 nucleotides: TGTGCCAGCGGACGGGACAGGGGGGTTCAGCCCCAGCATTTT. This sequence encodes CASGRDRGVQPQHF.

The CDR3 sequence: CASSYQRSGNWEQYV. CDR3 nucleotides: TGTGCCAGCAGTTACCAGCGTTCTGGGAATTGGGAGCAGTACGTC. V and J are TRBV6-8 and TRBJ2-7; no clear D gene. The V end was cut by 2 bases, the J end by 7 bases, with 18 bases between. Germline CDR1 MNHGY, CDR2 SAAAGT. This CDR3 has 15 amino acids.

The V and J genes are TRBV30 and TRBJ2-3; 12 bases fit TRBD2. There are 16 residues in the CDR3. Trimming took 3 bases from V and 0 from J; bases not matched to a gene: 4. Looked up from germline, CDR1 is GTSNPN and CDR2 is SVGIG (reference sequence). In nucleotides, the CDR3 is TGTGCCTGGAGAAAAGGACTAGCGGGGAGCACAGATACGCAGTATTTT. Protein product: CAWRKGLAGSTDTQYF.

V usage is TRBV7-8 and J usage is TRBJ1-2; no clear D gene. This CDR3 has 15 amino acids. Germline V CDR1 and CDR2: SGHVS, FQNEAQ. V lost 1 base to trimming and J lost 3 bases, with 12 bases between them. The CDR3 spells CASSLDLAGDYGYTF. The CDR3, as DNA: TGTGCCAGCAGCTTAGATTTGGCAGGTGACTATGGCTACACCTTC.

The chain joins TRBV4-1 to TRBJ2-1, with D possibly being TRBD2 (5 bases). CDR1 and CDR2 from the germline V gene are MGHRA and YSYEKL. CDR3 size: 16 residues. Trimming left V 4 bases short and J 4 bases short, with 17 bases between. In DNA, the CDR3 is TGCGCCAGCAGCCCCGGTCTGAGCGGAGGTTACAATGAGCAGTTCTTC. Amino acid sequence: CASSPGLSGGYNEQFF.

The chain joins TRBV10-2 to TRBJ1-1; D uncertain. Trimming removed 8 bases at V and 0 bases at J, with 13 bases between. There are 14 residues in the CDR3. Germline V gives CDR1 WSHSY, CDR2 SAAADI. The CDR3: CASSQADLNTEAFF. As DNA, the CDR3 is TGCGCCAGCTCCCAGGCAGATCTGAACACTGAAGCTTTCTTT.

The V gene is TRBV11-3, the J gene TRBJ2-3; D perhaps matches TRBD2 (6 bases). Trimming stripped 5 bases from V and 4 bases from J, with 16 bases between. The CDR3 totals 15 residues. From germline, CDR1 is SGHNT and CDR2 YENEEA. CDR3 bases: TGTGCCAGCAGCAGAGACCCGGGGGTGTCAGATACGCAGTATTTT. Translation: CASSRDPGVSDTQYF.

V is TRBV19 and J is TRBJ2-5; D unresolved. Germline V lookup: CDR1 LNHDA, CDR2 SQIVND (reference sequence). Deletions cut 3 bases from V and 8 bases from J, with 13 bases between. The CDR3 length is 13 residues. CDR3 protein: CASSIEVIGTQYF. The CDR3 coding sequence is TGTGCCAGTAGTATTGAGGTAATAGGTACCCAGTACTTC.

This clone was detected only once. The V and J genes are TRBV2 and TRBJ1-1; tentatively, D is TRBD1 (6 bases). Germline values: CDR1 SNHLY, CDR2 FYNNEI. The CDR3 runs 12 residues. The V end lost 4 bases, the J end lost 6 bases, and 9 bases lay between the germline ends. The CDR3 loop reads CASSGRGPEAFF. The CDR3 coding sequence is TGTGCCAGCAGTGGCAGGGGACCTGAAGCTTTCTTT.

The chain links TRBV5-4 to TRBJ2-7; 8 nucleotides line up with TRBD1. This CDR3 spans 14 amino acids. CDR1 is SGHNT and CDR2 is YYREEE in the germline V gene (reference sequence). Trimming at V came to 3 bases and at J to 3 bases, leaving 5 bases not matched to a gene. CDR3 sequence: CASSSRDRYYEQYV. The CDR3 DNA reads as TGTGCCAGCAGCTCCCGGGACAGGTACTACGAGCAGTACGTC.

The chain joins TRBV19 to TRBJ1-2, with D perhaps TRBD1 (5 bases). This CDR3 comprises 14 residues. V was clipped by 2 bases and J by 5 bases, with 12 bases between them. Germline CDR1 is LNHDA and CDR2 is SQIVND (reference sequence). The CDR3, as DNA: TGTGCCAGTAGTATAAGGGGCAGGGATTATGGCTACACCTTC. Its translation: CASSIRGRDYGYTF.

This clone was observed a single time. The V call is TRBV15, the J call TRBJ1-3, with D unclear. Trimming took 0 bases from V and 2 from J, leaving 11 bases between them. The CDR3 is 16 residues long. CDR1 and CDR2 (germline): LNHNV, YYDKDF (reference sequence). In DNA, the CDR3 is TGTGCCACCAGCAGAGATCTTCAGGCGCCTGGAAACACCATATATTTT. It codes for CATSRDLQAPGNTIYF. Drawing the rest from reference TRBV15 and TRBJ1-3, the complete variable domain is DAMVIQNPRYQVTQFGKPVTLSCSQTLNHNVMYWYQQKSSQAPKLLFHYYDKDFNNEADTPDNFQSRRPNTSFCFLDIRSPGLGDTAMYLCATSRDLQAPGNTIYFGEGSWLTVV.

The rearrangement links TRBV30 to TRBJ1-1, with no clear D. CDR1 GTSNPN and CDR2 SVGIG come from the germline V gene (reference sequence). The germline V and J ends were trimmed by 5 bases and 3 bases, with 7 bases remaining between them. The CDR3 is 11 amino acids. The CDR3 spells CAWLRDTEAFF. The CDR3 nucleotides are TGTGCCTGGTTACGGGACACTGAAGCTTTCTTT.

The chain links TRBV10-3 to TRBJ2-1; D is perhaps TRBD2 (7 bases). Germline values: CDR1 ENHRY, CDR2 SYGVKD. This CDR3 has 14 residues. Trimming removed 8 bases from V and 8 bases from J, with 19 bases in between. CDR3 residues: CAIRSGGRLDEQFF. The CDR3 nucleotides read TGTGCCATCCGTTCCGGGGGGCGCCTAGATGAGCAGTTCTTC.

J is TRBJ1-4 and V is TRBV28, with 7 bases fitting TRBD1. Trimming at V came to 6 bases and at J to 8 bases, leaving 9 bases not matched to a gene. This CDR3 contains 14 residues. Germline V gene sequence: CDR1 MDHEN, CDR2 SYDVKM. The CDR3, as DNA: TGTGCCAGCAGCAAAGACAGGGCGGGAGAAAAACTGTTTTTT. Protein: CASSKDRAGEKLFF. The full variable domain, completed using reference TRBV28 and TRBJ1-4, is DVKVTQSSRYLVKRTGEKVFLECVQDMDHENMFWYRQDPGLGLRLIYFSYDVKMKEKGDIPEGYSVSREKKERFSLILESASTNQTSMYLCASSKDRAGEKLFFGSGTQLSVL.

The chain links TRBV28 to TRBJ1-1; D perhaps matches TRBD1 (6 bases). The CDR3 extends over 14 amino acids. Germline assignment: CDR1 MDHEN and CDR2 SYDVKM. V shed 5 bases and J shed 1 base, with 11 bases lying between them. The CDR3 protein is CASSIPTGNTEAFF. Here the CDR3 DNA reads TGTGCCAGCAGTATCCCGACAGGGAACACTGAAGCTTTCTTT.

This clone was counted a few times. The chain links TRBV5-1 to TRBJ1-6, with 9 nucleotides matching TRBD1. The CDR3 sequence is 15 residues long. After removal of 4 bases from V and 8 bases from J, the junction contained 7 bases not matched to a gene. Germline V gene lookup returns CDR1 SGHRS and CDR2 YFSETQ. The CDR3 sequence: CASSAGTGRDSPLHF. Here the CDR3 DNA reads TGCGCCAGCAGCGCGGGGACAGGGCGGGATTCACCCCTCCACTTT. The entire variable domain, with the rest obtained from reference TRBV5-1 and TRBJ1-6, is as follows: KAGVTQTPRYLIKTRGQQVTLSCSPISGHRSVSWYQQTPGQGLQFLFEYFSETQRNKGNFPGRFSGRQFSNSRSEMNVSTLELGDSALYLCASSAGTGRDSPLHFGNGTRLTVT.

The V gene is TRBV5-6, the J gene TRBJ1-6; D call uncertain. Germline V gene lookup returns CDR1 SGHDT and CDR2 YYEEEE. V was pared by 0 bases and J by 10 bases, with 8 bases between. The CDR3 spans 13 residues. DNA for the CDR3: TGTGCCAGCAGCTTGGCTGGCAACTCACCCCTCCACTTT. The encoded protein is CASSLAGNSPLHF.

The rearrangement links TRBV2 to TRBJ1-6, with 7 bases aligning to TRBD1. Trimming took 11 bases from V and 7 from J; bases not matched to a gene: 5. Germline CDR1 SNHLY, CDR2 FYNNEI. The CDR3 runs to 12 residues. As DNA, the CDR3 is TGTGCCGGAGAGACAGGGAATTCACCCCTCCACTTT. Translation gives CAGETGNSPLHF.

The chain combines TRBV25-1 with TRBJ2-5; D gene ambiguous. The CDR3 is 15 residues long. Between the trimmed V and J ends, which lost 1 base and 3 bases, there was a span of 12 bases. Germline V CDR1 and CDR2: MGHDK, SYGVNS. DNA for the CDR3: TGTGCCAGCAGTGAATTGTCGCATCAGAAAGAGACCCAGTACTTC. It is translated as CASSELSHQKETQYF.